The T cell receptor beta chain under discussion was sequenced for a study of T cell repertoires in cytomegalovirus infection. Study at large: Indications of both CMV infection and matching HLA type were provided by public TCR beta signatures.

Concerning this clonotype: Its antigen is unidentified.

Study-wide points: The study found HLA-C-restricted CMV-specific TCR beta clonotypes dominating the ex vivo response. Carriers of CMV plus the relevant HLA were identified by cumulative public TCR beta family frequency.

The germline CDR1 and CDR2 sequences are LGHNA and YNFKEQ. CDR3 length: 17 amino acids. V was clipped by 2 bases and J by 5 bases; unmatched bases: 9. TCRdb fed the reads into MiXCR, producing one record per CDR3 protein. The sample includes 560,000 or so distinct CDR3 sequences, about 15% of them seen just once. Sequenced input: CD8+ T cells from PBMCs. This TCR was sampled from a human donor in good health (CMV status not recorded). Some clones in this sample may be carry-over from other donors' samples. The rearrangement links TRBV4-2 to TRBJ2-2; 9 bases match TRBD1. The CDR3, as DNA: TGTGCCAGCAGCCAACGGACCGGGACAGGGTATACCGGGGAGCTGTTTTTT. Translating it yields CASSQRTGTGYTGELFF.